Reported below is one TCR beta chain. As yet, its antigen is unknown. This sample stems from a study of vaccination effects on CD4 cells after COVID-19. Study results and caveats: There was marked clonal contraction among infection- and vaccine-induced clones late after vaccination.

ViraFEST expansion of antigen-specific CD4+ T cells with viral peptide pools preceded sequencing. Researchers isolated CD4+ T cells once about 11 days of culture had elapsed. The vaccine given was either BNT162b2 or mRNA-1273, in two doses. All vaccine recipients tested negative for nucleocapsid antibodies and had never contracted SARS-CoV-2 infection. A half-volume exchange with IL-2 medium occurred on days 3 and 7. Losses at the gene ends were 3 bases for V and 6 bases for J; bases not matched to a gene: 9. This CDR3 is 15 amino acids long. Germline assignment: CDR1 KGHSH and CDR2 LQKENI. Here immunoSEQ multiplex PCR was the method, and the copy in TCRdb shows in-frame clones only, minus some. The sample has around 32,000 clones; roughly 67% are singletons.

The TCR sequence derives from a human donor who received a COVID-19 vaccine. Sample: CD4+ T cells from PBMCs cultured with SARS-CoV-2 spike peptides, taken after COVID-19 vaccination. The chain uses TRBV18 and TRBJ2-7; 9 bases match TRBD1. CDR3 in DNA: TGTGCCAGCTCACCCGCGGGACAGGGCCTCGGCGAGCAGTACTTC. Translated, it gives CASSPAGQGLGEQYF.